The present T cell receptor (beta chain) was sequenced within a study of cytomegalovirus exposure and HLA in healthy donors. The overall study: A later analysis reported the 100 to 150 validation repertoires used the same platform as the approximately 670 first-cohort repertoires. Study conclusions and caveats: Among TCR beta chains, those listed as cytomegalovirus-associated numbered over 150. Specific recognition of CMV antigens was confirmed in vitro for a few chains (all CMV-associated). Rarity characterized most TCR sequences, yet some public TCRs appeared in many donors.

This clone was detected only once. The target antigen is unknown. Trimming cost V 0 bases and J 2 bases, with 12 bases left between them. CDR3 size: 16 residues. Germline V gene sequence: CDR1 SGHNT, CDR2 YYREEE (reference sequence). The data were produced by immunoSEQ multiplex PCR, yet TCRdb's version contains in-frame clones alone and is incomplete. The sample records around 120,000 clones, 88% being singletons. Sequenced: PBMCs. The sequence was obtained from a young woman in good health and CMV-seropositive. The rearrangement uses TRBV5-4 and TRBJ2-1; TRBD2 might be the D (6 bases). CDR3 in DNA: TGTGCCAGCAGCTTGGAAGCTAGCGAGACCTACAATGAGCAGTTCTTC. Translating gives CASSLEASETYNEQFF.